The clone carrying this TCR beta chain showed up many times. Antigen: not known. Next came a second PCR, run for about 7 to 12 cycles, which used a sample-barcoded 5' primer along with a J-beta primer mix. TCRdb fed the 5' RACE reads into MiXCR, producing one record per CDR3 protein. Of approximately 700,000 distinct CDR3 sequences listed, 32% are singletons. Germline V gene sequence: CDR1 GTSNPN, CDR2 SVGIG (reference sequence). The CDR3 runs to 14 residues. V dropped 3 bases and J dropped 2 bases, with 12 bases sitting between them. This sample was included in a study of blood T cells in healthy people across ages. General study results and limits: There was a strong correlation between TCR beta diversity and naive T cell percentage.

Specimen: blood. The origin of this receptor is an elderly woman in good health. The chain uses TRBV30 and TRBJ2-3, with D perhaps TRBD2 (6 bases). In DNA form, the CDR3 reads TGTGCCTGGAGCGCCGGGACTTCCACAGATACGCAGTATTTT. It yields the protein CAWSAGTSTDTQYF.